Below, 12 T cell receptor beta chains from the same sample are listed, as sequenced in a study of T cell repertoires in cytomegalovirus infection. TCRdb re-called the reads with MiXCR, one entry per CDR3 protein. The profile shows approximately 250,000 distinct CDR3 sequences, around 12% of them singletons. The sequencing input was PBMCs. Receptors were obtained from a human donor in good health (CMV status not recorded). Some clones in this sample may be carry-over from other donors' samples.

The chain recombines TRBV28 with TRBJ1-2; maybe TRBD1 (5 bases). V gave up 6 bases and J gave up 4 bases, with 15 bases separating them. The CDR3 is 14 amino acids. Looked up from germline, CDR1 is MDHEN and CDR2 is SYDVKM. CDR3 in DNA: TGTGCCAGCAGACCCCTGGCAGGGACCTATGGCTACACCTTC. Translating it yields CASRPLAGTYGYTF.

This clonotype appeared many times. This chain's CDR3 is CASSMGPGGYEQYF. The CDR3 nucleotides are TGTGCCAGTAGTATGGGCCCAGGGGGGTACGAGCAGTACTTC. The chain recombines TRBV19 with TRBJ2-7, with D possibly being TRBD1 (7 bases). The V gene lost 3 bases and the J gene lost 4 bases, with 13 bases spanning the gap. The CDR3 runs 14 residues. Germline V CDR1 and CDR2: LNHDA, SQIVND (reference sequence). Drawing the rest from reference TRBV19 and TRBJ2-7, the complete variable domain is DGGITQSPKYLFRKEGQNVTLSCEQNLNHDAMYWYRQDPGQGLRLIYYSQIVNDFQKGDIAEGYSVSREKKESFPLTVTSAQKNPTAFYLCASSMGPGGYEQYFGPGTRLTVT.

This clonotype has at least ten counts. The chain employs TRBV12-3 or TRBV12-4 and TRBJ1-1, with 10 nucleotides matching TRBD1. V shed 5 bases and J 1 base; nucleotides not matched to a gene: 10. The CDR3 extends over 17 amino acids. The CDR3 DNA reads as TGTGCCAGCAGTAACCGGGACAGGGGCCGCTCGAACACTGAAGCTTTCTTT. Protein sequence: CASSNRDRGRSNTEAFF.

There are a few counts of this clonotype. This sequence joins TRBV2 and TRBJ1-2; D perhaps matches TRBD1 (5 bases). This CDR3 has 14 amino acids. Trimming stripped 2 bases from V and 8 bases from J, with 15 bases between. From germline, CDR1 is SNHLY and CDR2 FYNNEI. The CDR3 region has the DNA TGTGCCAGCAGTGAACAGGGCAGCTATGGGGGCTACACCTTC. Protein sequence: CASSEQGSYGGYTF.

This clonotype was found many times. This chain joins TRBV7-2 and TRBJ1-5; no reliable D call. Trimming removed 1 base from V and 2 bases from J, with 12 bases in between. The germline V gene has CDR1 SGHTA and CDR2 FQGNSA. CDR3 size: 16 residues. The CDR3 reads CASSLEWELGNQPQHF. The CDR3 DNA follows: TGTGCCAGCAGCTTAGAATGGGAGTTGGGCAATCAGCCCCAGCATTTT.

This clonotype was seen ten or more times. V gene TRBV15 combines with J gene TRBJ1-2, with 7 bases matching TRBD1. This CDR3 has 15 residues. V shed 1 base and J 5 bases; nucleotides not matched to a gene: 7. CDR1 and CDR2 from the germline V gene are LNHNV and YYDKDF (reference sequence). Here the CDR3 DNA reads TGTGCCACCAGCAGAGGAAGGGCAGGGGGTTATGGCTACACCTTC. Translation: CATSRGRAGGYGYTF.

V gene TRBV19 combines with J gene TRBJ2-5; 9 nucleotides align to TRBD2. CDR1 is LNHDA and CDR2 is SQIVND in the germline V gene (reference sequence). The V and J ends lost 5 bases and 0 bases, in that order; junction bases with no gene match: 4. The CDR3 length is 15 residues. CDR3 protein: CASSLVAGDQETQYF. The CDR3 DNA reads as TGTGCCAGTAGTTTGGTAGCGGGAGACCAAGAGACCCAGTACTTC.

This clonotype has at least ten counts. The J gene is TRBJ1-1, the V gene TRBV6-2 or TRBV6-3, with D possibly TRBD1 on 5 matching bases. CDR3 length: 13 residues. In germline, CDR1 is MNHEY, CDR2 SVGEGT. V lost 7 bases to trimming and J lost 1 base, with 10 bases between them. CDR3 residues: CASNKDTNTEAFF. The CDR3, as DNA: TGTGCCAGCAACAAGGACACGAACACTGAAGCTTTCTTT.

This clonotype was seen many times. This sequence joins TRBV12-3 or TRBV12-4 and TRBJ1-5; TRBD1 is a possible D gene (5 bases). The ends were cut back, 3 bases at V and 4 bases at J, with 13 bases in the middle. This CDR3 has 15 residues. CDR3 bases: TGTGCCAGCAGTTTGGCTTTTGGGGGGAATCAGCCCCAGCATTTT. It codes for CASSLAFGGNQPQHF.

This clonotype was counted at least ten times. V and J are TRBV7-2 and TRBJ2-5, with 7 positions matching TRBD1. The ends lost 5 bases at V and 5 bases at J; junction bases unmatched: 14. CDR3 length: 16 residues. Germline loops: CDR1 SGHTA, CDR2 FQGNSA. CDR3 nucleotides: TGTGCCAGCAGCCGGCCCTCTGGGCAGGGGGATGAGACCCAGTACTTC. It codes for CASSRPSGQGDETQYF.

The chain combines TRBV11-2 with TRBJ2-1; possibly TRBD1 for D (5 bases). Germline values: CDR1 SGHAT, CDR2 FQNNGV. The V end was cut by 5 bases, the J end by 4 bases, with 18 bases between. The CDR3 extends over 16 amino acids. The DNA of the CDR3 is TGTGCCAGCAGCCTAGTGGGTGGGGCGAGGTACAATGAGCAGTTCTTC. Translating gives CASSLVGGARYNEQFF.

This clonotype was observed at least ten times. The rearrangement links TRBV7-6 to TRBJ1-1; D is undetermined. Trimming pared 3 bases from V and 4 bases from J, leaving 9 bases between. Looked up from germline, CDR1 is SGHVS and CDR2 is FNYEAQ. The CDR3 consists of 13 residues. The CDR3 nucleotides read TGTGCCAGCAGCTTTAAAGAAGGCACTGAAGCTTTCTTT. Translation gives CASSFKEGTEAFF.